Presented here are 25 T cell receptor beta chains from one specimen sequenced in a study of PD-L1 blockade in urothelial cancer. Time point defined: peripheral blood 6 weeks after treatment start. Generated by immunoSEQ multiplex PCR, the TCRdb table keeps only in-frame clones and is missing some. There are 66,000 or so clones in the sample; around nine tenths occur only once, and about 11% lies in the top ten. The material was PBMCs, obtained around atezolizumab (anti-PD-L1) treatment. The receptor set was obtained from a man aged 60-69 years with urothelial cancer.

The chain employs TRBV5-4 and TRBJ2-1, with a tentative D call TRBD2 (5 bases). This CDR3 has 16 amino acids. V lost 4 bases to trimming and J lost 5 bases, with 19 bases between them. Germline CDR1 and CDR2: SGHNT and YYREEE (reference sequence). The CDR3 loop is CASSPIRGRVDNEQFF. The CDR3 coding sequence is TGTGCCAGCAGCCCAATTCGTGGGAGAGTCGACAATGAGCAGTTCTTC.

The chain employs TRBV7-3 and TRBJ2-1, with D maybe TRBD2 (6 bases). Germline V gene lookup returns CDR1 SGHTA and CDR2 FQGTGA. V was pared by 4 bases and J by 7 bases, with 14 bases between. CDR3 size: 14 residues. The CDR3 sequence is CASSSTRNQNEQFF. The DNA of the CDR3 is TGTGCCAGCAGCTCGACTAGAAACCAGAATGAGCAGTTCTTC. Using reference TRBV7-3 and TRBJ2-1 for the parts outside the CDR3, the full variable domain is GAGVSQTPSNKVTEKGKYVELRCDPISGHTALYWYRQSLGQGPEFLIYFQGTGAADDSGLPNDRFFAVRPEGSVSTLKIQRTERGDSAVYLCASSSTRNQNEQFFGPGTRLTVL.

The J gene is TRBJ2-1, the V gene TRBV7-3, with D possibly being TRBD1 (6 bases). The germline gives CDR1 SGHTA, CDR2 FQGTGA. The germline V and J ends were trimmed by 5 bases and 5 bases, with 13 bases remaining between them. This CDR3 has 14 amino acids. The CDR3 nucleotides are TGTGCCAGCAGCGCATCTGGACAGAACAATGAGCAGTTCTTC. This sequence encodes CASSASGQNNEQFF.

This chain uses TRBV19 with TRBJ2-5; D might be TRBD1 (6 bases). CDR3 length: 15 amino acids. Germline V lookup: CDR1 LNHDA, CDR2 SQIVND (reference sequence). V lost 6 bases and J 4 bases, leaving 18 bases between the germline ends. CDR3 loop: CASRINRDLIETQYF. DNA for the CDR3: TGTGCCAGTAGGATAAACAGGGATCTCATAGAGACCCAGTACTTC.

The sample holds one count of this clone. This rearrangement joins TRBV25-1 to TRBJ1-1, with a possible D match to TRBD1 (6 bases). Germline-derived CDR1 and CDR2 are MGHDK and SYGVNS. CDR3 size: 13 residues. V lost 8 bases and J lost 6, with 16 bases in between. CDR3 nucleotide sequence: TGTGCCAGCCTTCCGACCAGGGGTGCTGAAGCTTTCTTT. Amino acid sequence: CASLPTRGAEAFF.

V is TRBV30 and J is TRBJ1-1; D unresolved. The germline V gene encodes CDR1 GTSNPN and CDR2 SVGIG (reference sequence). Deletions cut 1 base from V and 4 bases from J, with 16 bases between. The CDR3 is 15 amino acids. The CDR3 protein is CAWSDPGGVGTEAFF. CDR3 bases: TGTGCCTGGAGTGACCCGGGAGGAGTAGGCACTGAAGCTTTCTTT.

The V call is TRBV28, the J call TRBJ1-2, with D possibly TRBD1 on 6 matching bases. The CDR3 is 13 amino acids. CDR1 and CDR2 (germline): MDHEN, SYDVKM. The germline V and J ends were trimmed by 9 bases and 7 bases, with 18 bases remaining between them. The CDR3 loop reads CASQGKSVGGYTF. The CDR3 DNA is TGTGCCAGTCAGGGGAAATCCGTTGGTGGCTACACCTTC.

V gene TRBV19 combines with J gene TRBJ1-1; 7 bases are a match to TRBD1. J was trimmed by 3 bases and V by 4 bases; bases with no gene match: 11. The CDR3 consists of 16 residues. CDR1 and CDR2 from the germline V gene are LNHDA and SQIVND (reference sequence). The CDR3 sequence: CASSKGTVVQDTEAFF. The CDR3 bases are TGTGCCAGTAGTAAAGGGACAGTCGTCCAAGACACTGAAGCTTTCTTT.

This chain uses TRBV5-1 with TRBJ2-5, with D tentatively TRBD2 (5 bases). Germline values: CDR1 SGHRS, CDR2 YFSETQ. Trimming took 3 bases from V and 5 from J, leaving 17 bases between them. The CDR3 totals 15 residues. CDR3 sequence reads: CASSSVSGIRETQYF. DNA for the CDR3: TGCGCCAGCAGCTCCGTGTCGGGAATCAGGGAGACCCAGTACTTC.

The J gene is TRBJ2-5, the V gene TRBV9; 10 nucleotides align to TRBD1. V lost 3 bases to trimming and J lost 5 bases; unmatched junction nucleotides: 10. CDR1 and CDR2 (germline): SGDLS, YYNGEE. The CDR3 spans 16 residues. The CDR3 spells CASSATGQGIRETQYF. The CDR3 nucleotides are TGTGCCAGCAGCGCAACGGGACAGGGGATTAGGGAGACCCAGTACTTC.

V is TRBV6-5 and J is TRBJ2-3; 7 positions match TRBD2. CDR1 MNHEY and CDR2 SVGAGI come from the germline V gene. CDR3 length: 14 amino acids. With 6 bases clipped from V and 6 bases from J, the junction kept 9 bases outside the gene matches. CDR3 sequence: CASRPRGEPDTQYF. The CDR3 bases are TGTGCCAGCAGACCCCGGGGGGAGCCGGATACGCAGTATTTT.

The chain carries TRBV30 and TRBJ2-7, with D unclear. From germline, CDR1 is GTSNPN and CDR2 SVGIG (reference sequence). The V and J ends lost 0 bases and 6 bases respectively, with 9 bases between them. CDR3 length equals 12 residues. CDR3 coding DNA: TGTGCCTGGAGTGTACTATCCCGCGAGCAGTACTTC. This translates into CAWSVLSREQYF.

This chain joins TRBV7-3 and TRBJ2-1, with 13 bases aligning to TRBD2. The CDR3 totals 15 residues. Germline-derived CDR1 and CDR2 are SGHTA and FQGTGA. V shed 5 bases, J shed 4 bases, and the junction held 2 bases outside the gene matches. DNA for the CDR3: TGTGCCAGCAGCATGGGACTAGCGGGGTACAATGAGCAGTTCTTC. Translation gives CASSMGLAGYNEQFF.

This clone showed up just once. The chain carries TRBV4-3 and TRBJ2-7, with unresolved D. V gave up 1 base and J gave up 3 bases, with 10 bases separating them. From germline, CDR1 is LGHNA and CDR2 YSLEER. The CDR3 sequence is 14 residues long. DNA of the CDR3: TGCGCCAGCAGCCAAGGGTTAGCTGTCTACGAGCAGTACTTC. Its protein is CASSQGLAVYEQYF.

V and J are TRBV11-2 and TRBJ2-7, with 9 bases that match TRBD2. The ends lost 5 bases at V and 2 bases at J; junction bases unmatched: 7. CDR1 and CDR2 from the germline V gene are SGHAT and FQNNGV. This CDR3 contains 15 residues. In nucleotides, the CDR3 is TGTGCCAGCAGCGTGGTAGCGGGGGAGACCTACGAGCAGTACTTC. Protein sequence: CASSVVAGETYEQYF. Full variable domain (outside the CDR3, taken from reference TRBV11-2 and TRBJ2-7): EAGVAQSPRYKIIEKRQSVAFWCNPISGHATLYWYQQILGQGPKLLIQFQNNGVVDDSQLPKDRFSAERLKGVDSTLKIQPAKLEDSAVYLCASSVVAGETYEQYFGPGTRLTVT.

This clone appeared once. The V gene is TRBV7-9, the J gene TRBJ2-3, with D tentatively TRBD1 (7 bases). Germline V gene lookup returns CDR1 SEHNR and CDR2 FQNEAQ (reference sequence). This CDR3 is built from 13 residues. V was trimmed by 7 bases and J by 4 bases, leaving 12 bases between them. DNA of the CDR3: TGTGCCAGCAAGCAGGGGGGATCAGATACGCAGTATTTT. This gives the protein CASKQGGSDTQYF.

This clone was counted once. The chain combines TRBV10-3 with TRBJ1-2, with D unclear. Germline V lookup: CDR1 ENHRY, CDR2 SYGVKD. CDR3 length: 13 amino acids. V gave up 6 bases and J gave up 1 base, with 9 bases separating them. Here the CDR3 DNA reads TGTGCCATCAGGGGAGAGGATAACTATGGCTACACCTTC. Translating gives CAIRGEDNYGYTF.

This chain joins TRBV29-1 and TRBJ2-2; D gene uncertain. Trimming removed 6 bases from V and 4 bases from J, with 6 bases in between. Looked up from germline, CDR1 is SQVTM and CDR2 is ANQGSEA. The CDR3 totals 11 residues. This CDR3 reads CSVRSTGELFF. The CDR3 nucleotides are TGCAGCGTACGGAGCACCGGGGAGCTGTTTTTT.

This clone was seen more than once but under ten times. The chain couples TRBV11-2 to TRBJ2-7; D may be TRBD1 (5 bases). V shed 2 bases and J shed 3 bases, with 8 bases lying between them. There are 13 residues in the CDR3. The V gene's germline CDR1 is SGHAT and CDR2 FQNNGV. The CDR3 loop reads CASSLHDSYEQYF. Written as DNA, the CDR3 is TGTGCCAGCAGCTTACACGACAGCTACGAGCAGTACTTC.

The chain recombines TRBV7-8 with TRBJ1-6, with 11 bases fitting TRBD1. CDR3 length equals 16 residues. V trimming: 5 bases; J trimming: 10 bases; junction bases outside the gene matches: 10. Per germline, CDR1 SGHVS and CDR2 FQNEAQ. CDR3 nucleotides: TGTGCCAGCAGCCTACCGGGACAGGGGGTAGGGTCACCCCTCCACTTT. Amino acid sequence: CASSLPGQGVGSPLHF.

This chain connects TRBV4-2 to TRBJ1-1; D gene uncertain. The CDR3 is 16 residues long. CDR1 and CDR2 from the germline V gene are LGHNA and YNFKEQ. V dropped 0 bases and J dropped 3 bases, with 14 bases sitting between them. The CDR3 nucleotides are TGTGCCAGCAGCCAAGATAGGGCGGGGTTGGACACTGAAGCTTTCTTT. It is translated as CASSQDRAGLDTEAFF.

The chain uses TRBV7-6 and TRBJ2-2; unclear D gene. The CDR3 consists of 13 residues. Trimming removed 2 bases from V and 4 bases from J, with 5 bases in between. Germline CDR1 SGHVS, CDR2 FNYEAQ. CDR3 nucleotide sequence: TGTGCCAGCAGCTTAACGGGCACCGGGGAGCTGTTTTTT. It specifies CASSLTGTGELFF.

This rearrangement joins TRBV7-9 to TRBJ1-1; 8 bases align to TRBD1. CDR1 and CDR2 from the germline V gene are SEHNR and FQNEAQ (reference sequence). Trimming took 5 bases from V and 3 from J; bases not matched to a gene: 14. The CDR3 loop spans 17 amino acids. CDR3 protein: CASSPPDRVNLDTEAFF. The CDR3 region has the DNA TGTGCCAGCAGCCCCCCGGACAGGGTTAATTTGGACACTGAAGCTTTCTTT.

The chain couples TRBV4-1 to TRBJ2-2; D possibly corresponds to TRBD1 (6 bases). This CDR3 is 14 amino acids long. V lost 3 bases, J lost 4 bases, and 9 bases lay in between. Germline CDR1 reads MGHRA; CDR2 reads YSYEKL. The CDR3 DNA follows: TGCGCCAGCAGCCAGCAGGGGATCACCGGGGAGCTGTTTTTT. Translation gives CASSQQGITGELFF.

The rearrangement links TRBV27 to TRBJ1-4, with 10 bases aligning to TRBD1. The CDR3 totals 14 residues. After removal of 2 bases from V and 6 bases from J, the junction contained 0 bases not matched to a gene. Germline values: CDR1 MNHEY, CDR2 SMNVEV (reference sequence). CDR3 sequence: CASSLGQGDEKLFF. The CDR3 nucleotides read TGTGCCAGCAGTTTAGGACAGGGGGATGAAAAACTGTTTTTT.